This T cell receptor (beta chain) stems from a study of the immune and genomic landscape of osteosarcoma. This CDR3 is built from 16 residues. Germline V gene data show CDR1 as MNHNS and CDR2 as SASEGT. V lost 2 bases, J lost 2 bases, and 10 bases lay in between. Some clones are missing from TCRdb's copy, which holds only in-frame ones; the method was immunoSEQ multiplex PCR. The sample lists about 1,300 clones, approximately 74% seen once, with approximately 15% in the top ten. This TCR derives from a man aged 18 to 30 with osteosarcoma. This chain uses TRBV6-1 with TRBJ2-6; unclear D gene. The sequencing input was tumor tissue from a local recurrence in the skull. The CDR3 bases are TGTGCCAGCAGTGAAAACCTCGGAACTGGGGCCAACGTCCTGACTTTC. Its translation: CASSENLGTGANVLTF.